This T cell receptor beta chain was obtained from a study of graft-versus-host responses after intestinal transplantation. CDR3 length: 15 amino acids. The ends lost 0 bases at V and 3 bases at J; junction bases unmatched: 3. In germline, CDR1 is MNHNY, CDR2 SVGAGI (reference sequence). Profiled with immunoSEQ multiplex PCR; TCRdb holds only in-frame clones, not every one. In the table there are roughly 85,000 clones, around 93% of which are singletons. Of note for this clone: The antigen is unknown.

The receptor comes from a human donor who was the organ donor for an intestinal transplant. This rearrangement joins TRBV6-6 to TRBJ2-7; TRBD1 matches at 9 bases. The material sequenced was unstimulated CD8+ T cells sorted from spleen or lymph node cells, taken before transplant. CDR3 sequence: CASSYSGTGFYEQYF. CDR3 DNA: TGTGCCAGCAGTTACTCCGGGACAGGGTTCTACGAGCAGTACTTC.